Included here is one TCR beta chain sequence, with context. This clonotype appeared a few times. Its antigen is not yet known. No much larger clone exists at a distance of one base, and base qualities are not known. PBMCs were isolated by Ficoll-Paque density gradient centrifugation. TCRdb records Illumina NovaSeq 6000 as the sequencer. cDNA libraries for TCRalpha and TCRbeta were prepared by 5'RACE using constant-segment primers, with sample barcodes and unique molecular identifiers added. RNA was extracted from every sample with Trizol reagent. Library amplification was performed in two PCR steps, and a second sample barcode and Illumina TruSeq adapters were introduced in the second step. The libraries were sequenced on an Illumina NovaSeq using 2 x 150 bp paired-end reads. The study's processing was this. Reads were demultiplexed and collapsed into UMI-guided consensus sequences with migec v1.2.7. With mixcr v2.1.11, UMI consensuses were aligned to TRA and TRB V and J templates and assembled into clonotypes. Expanded or contracted clonotypes were those called significant by both edgeR and NoisET, with noise models trained on biological replicates. edgeR calls used a false discovery rate-adjusted p below 0.01 and a log2 fold-change threshold of 1. PCA with hierarchical clustering of max-normalized trajectories of the 1000 most abundant clonotypes was used as exploratory dynamics analysis. Separately sequenced CD4+ and CD8+ repertoires were used to assign the CD4 or CD8 phenotype of responding clones. The public sequencing data were trimmed at Q25 with fastp and processed into clonotypes with MiXCR by TCRdb, which kept only in-frame beta chains. Every CDR3 protein is listed once, alongside the most common genes and DNA of its rows. TCRdb's processing, not the study's, gives the V and J calls here. This sample gives some 200,000 distinct CDR3 sequences in total; 20% to 25% of them show up just once. The ten largest clones take up approximately 22% of the sample.

From the cysteine through the phenylalanine, the CDR3 covers 16 amino acids. Only the CDR3 portion is preserved as DNA: 48 bases, with reading frame beginning at the first base. CDR1 and CDR2, per the germline V gene (reference sequence), are DFQATT and SNEGSKA. V is trimmed back by 1 base and J by 4 bases, and the junction contains 6 bases that no gene match accounts for. The entry originates in a study of T-cell memory formation after mild COVID-19 (dated by TCRdb to 2020 to 2022). As for the study more broadly: Most TCR sequence clusters were specific to one of the two donors. T-cell clones expanding and contracting after mild COVID-19 in a couple of donors were tracked by longitudinal TCRalpha and TCRbeta repertoire sequencing. The cohort comprised two young, previously healthy adult volunteers, one female and one male. What the authors observed across the whole study: Only a couple of mild cases were covered by the study, and larger cohorts that include severe cases with pre-infection samples were considered necessary. Clones that contracted from day 15 to 85 showed balanced CD4/CD8 phenotypes, whereas a second wave of clones that expanded from day 15 to 37 leaned towards CD4+. Some responding clones were detected in pre-infection memory, which suggested that pre-existing cross-reactive memory T cells had joined the SARS-CoV-2 response. SARS-CoV-2 specificity of the second-wave clones peaking on day 37 was not confirmed. Contracting CD4+ clones were found mainly in CM and EM memory subsets, while CD8+ clones were enriched in EMRA.

The chain couples TRBV20-1 to TRBJ2-1, with 11 junctional bases fitting TRBD2. This receptor was identified in an adult woman who had mild COVID-19 (a few samples of this study predate the infection). The sample titles of this study are shuffled in the database, so cell type and time point are left out; the donor was told from shared clones. Sequenced material: PBMCs or a T cell subset sorted from them (not recorded which). DNA sequence: TGCAGTGCTAGAGCGCCTAGCGGGGGGATTTACAATGAGCAGTTCTTC. Its translation is CSARAPSGGIYNEQFF.